The 4 T cell receptor beta chains below come from one sample, sequenced in a study of blood T cell repertoires in COVID-19. The assay was immunoSEQ multiplex PCR, and TCRdb's table has in-frame clones only and misses some. The sample includes 450,000 or so clones, 89% of them seen just once. Sequencing used peripheral blood. These receptors all come from a man aged 18 to 35 with COVID-19, enrolled during active disease.

The chain is built from TRBV5-1 and TRBJ2-2, with D possibly being TRBD1 (5 bases). The CDR3 is 15 residues long. V was clipped by 4 bases and J by 4 bases, with 14 bases between them. Germline loops: CDR1 SGHRS, CDR2 YFSETQ. This CDR3 reads CASSDSRQPTGELFF. In DNA, the CDR3 is TGCGCCAGCAGCGATTCCCGACAGCCCACCGGGGAGCTGTTTTTT.

This clone was detected a few times. This chain uses TRBV2 with TRBJ1-2; weak D call: TRBD1 (5 bases). In germline, CDR1 is SNHLY, CDR2 FYNNEI. This CDR3 spans 13 amino acids. Trimming took off 7 bases at V and 3 bases at J, with 12 bases between the two ends. CDR3 sequence reads: CASTLGGYYGYTF. The CDR3 nucleotides read TGTGCCAGCACCCTGGGGGGGTACTATGGCTACACCTTC.

V usage is TRBV23-1 and J usage is TRBJ1-4; no firm D call. TRBV23-1 is known as an ORF, though its function is uncertain. V was trimmed by 0 bases and J by 2 bases, leaving 13 bases between them. This CDR3 is 17 amino acids long. CDR3 in amino acids: CASSQSLRVFTNEKLFF. CDR3 bases: TGCGCCAGCAGTCAATCTTTGAGGGTGTTCACTAATGAAAAACTGTTTTTT.

The chain has TRBV3-1 (or the pseudogene TRBV3-2) and TRBJ2-5; D gene unclear. CDR3 length: 13 residues. Germline-derived CDR1 and CDR2 are LGHDT and YNNKEL (reference sequence). V shed 2 bases and J shed 1 base, with 5 bases lying between them. CDR3 sequence reads: CASSQRSQETQYF. The CDR3 DNA reads as TGTGCCAGCAGCCAACGGTCCCAAGAGACCCAGTACTTC.